The following is a TCR beta chain sequence with its context. Its antigen is unidentified. Amplified regions were TCR beta CDR3 sequences from RNA transcripts. A set of HTBI primers served as the primers for a first-round RT-PCR of the TCR CDR3. Each CDR3 protein gets one entry after TCRdb re-called the multiplex PCR reads with MiXCR. The sample has 650,000 to 800,000 distinct CDR3 sequences, roughly 46% seen once; the top ten hold approximately 7.2%. V shed 3 bases, J shed 10 bases, and the junction held 14 bases outside the gene matches. CDR3 length: 15 amino acids. The germline gives CDR1 SQVTM, CDR2 ANQGSEA. These data originate in a study of T cells in Graves' hyperthyroidism and ophthalmopathy. Study outcomes and limitations: Among clonotypes expanded in thyroid above 0.001, most were also found in blood.

What was sequenced was peripheral blood or thyroid tissue (not recorded which). The rearrangement links TRBV29-1 to TRBJ1-2; 10 bases line up with TRBD1. The source of this sequence is an adult man with Graves' disease, either hyperthyroidism or ophthalmopathy (not recorded which). The CDR3 DNA is TGCAGCGTTGAGACCTACCGACAGGGGGCGATGCCCTACACCTTC. This sequence encodes CSVETYRQGAMPYTF. Combining the CDR3 with reference TRBV29-1 and TRBJ1-2 gives the whole variable domain SAVISQKPSRDICQRGTSLTIQCQVDSQVTMMFWYRQQPGQSLTLIATANQGSEATYESGFVIDKFPISRPNLTFSTLTVSNMSPEDSSIYLCSVETYRQGAMPYTFGSGTRLTVV.